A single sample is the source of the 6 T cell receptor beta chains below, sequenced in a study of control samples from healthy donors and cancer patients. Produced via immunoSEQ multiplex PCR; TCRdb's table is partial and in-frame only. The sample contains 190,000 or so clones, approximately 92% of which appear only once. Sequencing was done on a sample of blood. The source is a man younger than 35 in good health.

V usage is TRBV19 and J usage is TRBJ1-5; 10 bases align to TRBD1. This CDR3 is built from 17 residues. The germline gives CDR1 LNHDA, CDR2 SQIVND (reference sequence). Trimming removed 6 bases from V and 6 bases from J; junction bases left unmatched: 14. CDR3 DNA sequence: TGTGCCAGTAGCCCGCACAGGACAGGGGGATTTGTTCAGCCCCAGCATTTT. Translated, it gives CASSPHRTGGFVQPQHF.

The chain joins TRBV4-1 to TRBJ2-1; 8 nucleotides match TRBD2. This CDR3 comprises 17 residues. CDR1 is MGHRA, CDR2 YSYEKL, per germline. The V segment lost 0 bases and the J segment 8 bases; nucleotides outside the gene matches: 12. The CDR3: CASSQEKPGGGRYEQFF. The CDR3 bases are TGCGCCAGCAGCCAAGAAAAACCGGGGGGGGGCCGGTATGAGCAGTTCTTC.

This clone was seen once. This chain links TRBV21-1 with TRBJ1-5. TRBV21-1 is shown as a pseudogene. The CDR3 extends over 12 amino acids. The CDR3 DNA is TGTGCCAGCAGCGACTATGGATTGGCCCAGCATTTT. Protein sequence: CASSDYGLAQHF.

This CDR3 is CATSSGISLDTQYF. CDR3 in DNA: TGTGCCACCAGTTCCGGGATTAGTCTGGATACGCAGTATTTT. The chain combines TRBV24-1 with TRBJ2-3, with TRBD2 as a possible D gene (5 bases). Germline CDR1 is KGHDR and CDR2 is SFDVKD. The CDR3 covers 14 residues. Trimming cost V 6 bases and J 6 bases, with 15 bases left between them.

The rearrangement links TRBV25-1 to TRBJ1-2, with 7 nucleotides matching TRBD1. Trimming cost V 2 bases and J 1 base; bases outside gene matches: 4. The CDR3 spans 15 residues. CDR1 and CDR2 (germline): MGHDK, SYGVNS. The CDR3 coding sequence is TGTGCCAGCAGTGAACCCGGGACAGATAACTATGGCTACACCTTC. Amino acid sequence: CASSEPGTDNYGYTF.

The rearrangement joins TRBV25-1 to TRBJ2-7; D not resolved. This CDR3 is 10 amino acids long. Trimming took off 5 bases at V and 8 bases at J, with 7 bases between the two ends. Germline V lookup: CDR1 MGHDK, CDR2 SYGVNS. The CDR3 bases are TGTGCCAGCAGTAGCGATAAGCAGTACTTC. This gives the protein CASSSDKQYF.